The clone carrying this TCR beta chain appeared once. The antigen is undetermined. Adults of Caucasian background living in Nashville, Tennessee made up all donors. Every subset had its genomic DNA shared out evenly among several immunoSEQ plates. The protocol was immunoSEQ multiplex PCR, while the TCRdb copy is restricted to in-frame clones and leaves out a portion. The sample shows about 1.5 million clones, nearly 99% of them seen only once. V was pared by 5 bases and J by 0 bases, with 20 bases between. The CDR3 sequence is 17 residues long. Germline lookup yields CDR1 SGHAT and CDR2 FQNNGV. The sample originates from a study of shared clonotypes between healthy human individuals. Regarding the study as a whole: Blood was the only sampled material, and tissue repertoires likely differ. It was expected that sequencing depth would affect clonotype sharing among donors.

The sample taken for sequencing was naive CD4+ T cells sorted from blood. The subset is: CD45RA+ positively selected. The rearrangement joins TRBV11-2 to TRBJ2-7; D is possibly TRBD1 (6 bases). The TCR sequence derives from a man younger than 45 in good health. DNA for the CDR3: TGTGCCAGCAGCCTACCTGGCGGACAGTCCAGCTCCTACGAGCAGTACTTC. Residues: CASSLPGGQSSSYEQYF.